The present T cell receptor beta chain was sequenced within a study of cytomegalovirus exposure and HLA in healthy donors. This clone was counted once. Its antigen is as yet unknown. V lost 1 base and J lost 6, with 4 bases in between. The CDR3 length is 12 residues. Germline lookup yields CDR1 LNHDA and CDR2 SQIVND (reference sequence). The primer mix had 60 Vbeta and 13 Jbeta primers. Method: immunoSEQ multiplex PCR; TCRdb's copy keeps in-frame clones and lacks some. The repertoire holds 63,000 or so clones, with 70% to 85% as singletons. Study-level points and caveats: V- and J-gene trimming of TCR beta was linked (in a later analysis) to a missense DCLRE1C variant. A few chains tied to CMV proved CMV antigen-specific in vitro.

The TCR sequence derives from a woman aged 30 to 39 in good health and CMV-seronegative. Sample: PBMCs. The chain joins TRBV19 to TRBJ1-5; D gene uncertain. CDR3 nucleotides: TGTGCCAGTAGTATAGCGGGTCAGCCCCAGCATTTT. It translates to CASSIAGQPQHF.